A selection of T cell receptor beta chains follows, all from one sample in a study of cytomegalovirus exposure and HLA in healthy donors. The data were produced by immunoSEQ multiplex PCR, yet TCRdb's version contains in-frame clones alone and is incomplete. The table has some 150,000 clones, approximately 88% seen once. The sequenced material came from PBMCs. The origin of the receptors is a young woman in good health and CMV-seronegative. Each CDR3 is given with its conserved first and last residue. Fields, in order: V gene, D gene, J gene, clone size, CDR3 DNA, CDR3 protein. A D gene is named only where the DNA matches it firmly. Clone size appears in some rows only: once, few, many, or a class for an expanded clone.

>TRBV5-4|.|TRBJ2-5|.
TGTGCCAGCAGCTTGGGAAGTACACAAGAGACCCAGTACTTC
CASSLGSTQETQYF
>TRBV7-9|TRBD1|TRBJ2-3|once
TGTGCCAGCAGCCCCCGGGACAGGGGTTTAGTAGATACGCAGTATTTT
CASSPRDRGLVDTQYF
>TRBV7-9|TRBD1|TRBJ2-3|.
TGTGCCAGCAGCTTAGGACAGGGATTAAGCACAGATACGCAGTATTTT
CASSLGQGLSTDTQYF
>TRBV5-1|.|TRBJ2-5|.
TGCGCCAGCAGCTTGGTGACACCTGGGGGGGAGACCCAGTACTTC
CASSLVTPGGETQYF
>TRBV11-2|TRBD1|TRBJ1-1|.
TGTGCCAGCAGCCCAACGGGGATAGGACAGGGCAGTGAAGCTTTCTTT
CASSPTGIGQGSEAFF
>TRBV27|TRBD1|TRBJ1-1|.
TGTGCCAGCAGTATACAGGGGGCTCGGTACACTGAAGCTTTCTTT
CASSIQGARYTEAFF
>TRBV19|.|TRBJ1-5|.
TGTGCCAGTAATGTAGGGGGTCAGCCCCAGCATTTT
CASNVGGQPQHF
>TRBV30|.|TRBJ2-5|.
TGTGCCTGGGAGGGAGAAAACCAAGAGACCCAGTACTTC
CAWEGENQETQYF
>TRBV11-2|TRBD1|TRBJ2-5|.
TGTGCCAGCAGCTCCGGCCCGCAGGGGGAGGAGACCCAGTACTTC
CASSSGPQGEETQYF
>TRBV11-2|.|TRBJ2-5|.
TGTGCCAGCAGCTTAGATCGGAGTGGGGAGACCCAGTACTTC
CASSLDRSGETQYF
>TRBV7-9|TRBD1|TRBJ1-2|.
TGTGCCAGCAGTCAAGGGGGCCTTGGCTATGGCTACACCTTC
CASSQGGLGYGYTF
>TRBV18|.|TRBJ1-3|.
TGTGCCAGCTCACCCGATATCGGCTCTGGAAACACCATATATTTT
CASSPDIGSGNTIYF
>TRBV27|.|TRBJ2-5|.
TGTGCCAGCAGTTCCCATCCCTGGGCAGAGACCCAGTACTTC
CASSSHPWAETQYF
>TRBV5-1|.|TRBJ2-3|.
TGCGCCAGCAGTCTCCGCACAGATACGCAGTATTTT
CASSLRTDTQYF
>TRBV4-1|TRBD1|TRBJ1-4|.
TGCGCCAGCAGCCAGCAACCGGGACAGGGTTATGAAAAACTGTTTTTT
CASSQQPGQGYEKLFF
>TRBV25-1|.|TRBJ1-1|few
TGTGCCAGCAGCCTCCTAGGGAACACTGAAGCTTTCTTT
CASSLLGNTEAFF
>TRBV27|.|TRBJ2-1|few
TGTGCCAGCAGCCCGACAAACCGGAATGAGCAGTTCTTC
CASSPTNRNEQFF
>TRBV11-2|.|TRBJ2-7|once
TGTGCCAGCAGCGGCAGCGGCGGGCAGTACTTC
CASSGSGGQYF
>TRBV9|TRBD2|TRBJ2-3|.
TGTGCCAGCAGCCCAAGAATAGGACTAGCCTCAGATACGCAGTATTTT
CASSPRIGLASDTQYF
>TRBV5-8|.|TRBJ2-7|.
TGTGCCAGCAGCTTGGTTAGCGGATCCTACGAGCAGTACTTC
CASSLVSGSYEQYF
>TRBV28|.|TRBJ1-2|.
TGTGCCAGCAGTTGGACAGCTAACTATGGCTACACCTTC
CASSWTANYGYTF
>TRBV5-1|TRBD1|TRBJ1-1|.
TGCGCCAGCAGCTTGGCTCCAGGGGGCTCCACTGAAGCTTTCTTT
CASSLAPGGSTEAFF
>TRBV19|.|TRBJ1-4|.
TGTGCCAGCTCACAGGGCGGAGCTGAAAAACTGTTTTTT
CASSQGGAEKLFF